Below are 19 T cell receptor beta chains sequenced from a single sample in a study of blood T cell repertoires in COVID-19. This table comes from immunoSEQ multiplex PCR, and its TCRdb copy is limited to in-frame clones, with some not included. This table has roughly 54,000 clones, 84% appearing once. Sequences were obtained from peripheral blood. These receptors all come from a man aged 50 or older with acute or convalescent COVID-19.

The chain combines TRBV28 with TRBJ2-7; 10 bases fit TRBD2. Germline-derived CDR1 and CDR2 are MDHEN and SYDVKM. This CDR3 region has 15 residues. Germline trimming cut 5 bases from V and 7 bases from J; bases unmatched to any gene: 11. The CDR3 sequence is CASSAPGLAYSEQYF. The DNA of the CDR3 is TGTGCCAGCAGTGCCCCGGGACTAGCGTACTCAGAGCAGTACTTC.

The V gene is TRBV12-3 or TRBV12-4, the J gene TRBJ1-2; D may be TRBD1 (5 bases). The CDR3 runs 13 residues. Deletions cut 5 bases from V and 5 bases from J, with 12 bases between. The CDR3 DNA follows: TGTGCCAGCAGTCTCGGCCCAGGGTATGGCTACACCTTC. It specifies CASSLGPGYGYTF.

The sample holds a few counts of this clone. The rearrangement joins TRBV11-2 to TRBJ1-1, with D unclear. Germline CDR1 is SGHAT and CDR2 is FQNNGV. The V end was cut by 4 bases, the J end by 8 bases, with 11 bases between. The CDR3 has 12 amino acids. The CDR3 sequence: CASSSLGREAFF. As DNA, the CDR3 is TGTGCCAGCAGCTCTCTAGGTCGCGAAGCTTTCTTT.

The chain combines TRBV2 with TRBJ1-4; possible D gene TRBD1, 6 bases. Germline CDR1 is SNHLY and CDR2 is FYNNEI. The CDR3 has 19 residues. Deletions cut 7 bases from V and 0 bases from J, with 24 bases between. CDR3 residues: CASTLDLTGARPTNEKLFF. The CDR3, as DNA: TGTGCCAGCACCTTGGATCTGACAGGAGCGCGTCCAACTAATGAAAAACTGTTTTTT.

The J gene is TRBJ1-1, the V gene TRBV7-9, with no clear D. CDR3 length equals 16 residues. Trimming left V 3 bases short and J 1 base short, with 15 bases between. The germline gives CDR1 SEHNR, CDR2 FQNEAQ (reference sequence). CDR3: CASSFPPRSANTEAFF. The CDR3 DNA follows: TGTGCCAGCAGCTTTCCACCGAGGTCGGCGAACACTGAAGCTTTCTTT.

CDR3 sequence (DNA): TGTGCCAGTAGTATAGGGGGCGCCGCGAGCTCTGGAAACACCATATATTTT. It yields the protein CASSIGGAASSGNTIYF. The chain couples TRBV19 to TRBJ1-3; possibly TRBD1 for D (5 bases). Germline V gives CDR1 LNHDA, CDR2 SQIVND (reference sequence). The CDR3 covers 17 residues. Trimming pared 1 base from V and 0 bases from J, leaving 13 bases between.

This chain uses TRBV25-1 with TRBJ2-7, with a tentative D call TRBD2 (6 bases). Germline values: CDR1 MGHDK, CDR2 SYGVNS. The CDR3 sequence is 13 residues long. Here the CDR3 DNA reads TGTGCTGAGAGGAGGGTCCCTCTCCTTGGGCAGTACTTC. Protein: CAERRVPLLGQYF.

This clone was detected only once. The J gene is TRBJ1-4, the V gene TRBV11-2; D remains unclear. Trimming removed 5 bases at V and 6 bases at J, with 4 bases between. CDR1 and CDR2 (germline): SGHAT, FQNNGV. The CDR3 is 11 residues long. The CDR3 spells CASSLYEKLFF. CDR3 DNA sequence: TGTGCCAGCAGCCTATATGAAAAACTGTTTTTT.

The genes are TRBV9 and TRBJ1-5, with a tentative D call TRBD1 (5 bases). The CDR3 totals 14 residues. Germline loops: CDR1 SGDLS, CDR2 YYNGEE. The V and J ends lost 2 bases and 6 bases respectively, with 12 bases between them. For the CDR3, the DNA is TGTGCCAGCAGCGTTGGCGACGGGGGTCAGCCCCAGCATTTT. It codes for CASSVGDGGQPQHF.

This sequence joins TRBV11-2 and TRBJ2-1; 9 nucleotides match TRBD1. J lost 6 bases, V lost 6 bases, and 9 bases had no gene match. The CDR3 is made up of 15 amino acids. Germline lookup yields CDR1 SGHAT and CDR2 FQNNGV. This chain's CDR3 is CASRPYRGRRNEQFF. Here the CDR3 DNA reads TGTGCCAGCAGACCCTACAGGGGGCGCCGCAATGAGCAGTTCTTC. Together with reference TRBV11-2 and TRBJ2-1, the CDR3 gives the full variable domain: EAGVAQSPRYKIIEKRQSVAFWCNPISGHATLYWYQQILGQGPKLLIQFQNNGVVDDSQLPKDRFSAERLKGVDSTLKIQPAKLEDSAVYLCASRPYRGRRNEQFFGPGTRLTVL.

J is TRBJ2-1 and V is TRBV5-1, with D perhaps TRBD1 (5 bases). V lost 2 bases and J 5 bases, leaving 11 bases between the germline ends. Per germline, CDR1 SGHRS and CDR2 YFSETQ. The CDR3 consists of 14 residues. The CDR3 region has the DNA TGCGCCAGCAGCTTTCTCAGGGCGGACAATGAGCAGTTCTTC. This gives the protein CASSFLRADNEQFF.

The sample holds a few counts of this clone. This chain connects TRBV19 to TRBJ2-1; 8 bases fit TRBD2. V dropped 5 bases and J dropped 3; count of bases not matched to a gene: 9. The CDR3 loop spans 16 amino acids. CDR1 and CDR2 from the germline V gene are LNHDA and SQIVND (reference sequence). The CDR3 DNA is TGTGCCAGTAGTCGGATTGCGGGAGGTTTCTACAATGAGCAGTTCTTC. This encodes CASSRIAGGFYNEQFF.

This clone came up a few times. The chain links TRBV19 to TRBJ1-2, with a weak D call TRBD1 (5 bases). The CDR3 totals 15 residues. V lost 10 bases and J lost 2, with 20 bases in between. Germline assignment: CDR1 LNHDA and CDR2 SQIVND (reference sequence). CDR3 amino acids: CATLNGGAGNYGYTF. CDR3 sequence (DNA): TGTGCCACCCTCAACGGGGGAGCGGGGAACTATGGCTACACCTTC.

This clone has only a few counts. The V and J genes are TRBV6-5 and TRBJ1-3; D gene ambiguous. The germline V gene has CDR1 MNHEY and CDR2 SVGAGI. V was cut by 0 bases and J by 1 base, with 10 bases left in between. There are 16 residues in the CDR3. The CDR3 reads CASSYSISGSGNTIYF. In DNA form, the CDR3 reads TGTGCCAGCAGTTACTCGATTTCGGGGTCTGGAAACACCATATATTTT.

V usage is TRBV9 and J usage is TRBJ2-1; D remains ambiguous. Germline V gene lookup returns CDR1 SGDLS and CDR2 YYNGEE. The CDR3 contains 12 residues. Trimming left V 1 base short and J 5 bases short, with 4 bases between. CDR3 sequence reads: CASSVSDNEQFF. Written as DNA, the CDR3 is TGTGCCAGCAGCGTATCAGACAATGAGCAGTTCTTC.

The CDR3 loop is CASSTGTGITEAFF. The CDR3 DNA sequence: TGCGCCAGCAGCACGGGGACAGGGATAACTGAAGCTTTCTTT. The chain has TRBV5-1 and TRBJ1-1; 9 bases are a match to TRBD1. This CDR3 region has 14 residues. CDR1 is SGHRS and CDR2 is YFSETQ in the germline V gene. After removal of 4 bases from V and 5 bases from J, the junction contained 6 bases not matched to a gene.

The chain combines TRBV7-6 with TRBJ2-1; 14 bases are shared with TRBD2. The germline V gene encodes CDR1 SGHVS and CDR2 FNYEAQ. CDR3 size: 16 residues. Germline trimming cut 1 base from V and 4 bases from J; bases unmatched to any gene: 0. CDR3 DNA sequence: TGTGCCAGCAGCTTAGGGACTAGCGGGGGGTACAATGAGCAGTTCTTC. This sequence encodes CASSLGTSGGYNEQFF.

The gene calls are TRBV28 and TRBJ1-1, with TRBD1 as a possible D gene (6 bases). The length of the CDR3 is 16 residues. The ends were cut back, 5 bases at V and 5 bases at J, with 21 bases in the middle. Germline assignment: CDR1 MDHEN and CDR2 SYDVKM. The CDR3 DNA sequence: TGTGCCAGCAGTGCCTGGGGGGGCGAAAGGTCGACTGAAGCTTTCTTT. Translation: CASSAWGGERSTEAFF.

The rearrangement links TRBV9 to TRBJ1-1; TRBD1 agrees at 9 bases. This CDR3 has 15 amino acids. The V gene's germline CDR1 is SGDLS and CDR2 YYNGEE. J lost 8 bases, V lost 0 bases, and 8 bases had no gene match. CDR3 DNA: TGTGCCAGCAGCGTAGAGGGACAGGGAAATGCGGAAGCTTTCTTT. This translates into CASSVEGQGNAEAFF. Drawing the rest from reference TRBV9 and TRBJ1-1, the complete variable domain is DSGVTQTPKHLITATGQRVTLRCSPRSGDLSVYWYQQSLDQGLQFLIQYYNGEERAKGNILERFSAQQFPDLHSELNLSSLELGDSALYFCASSVEGQGNAEAFFGQGTRLTVV.